This TCR beta chain emerged from a study of blood T cell repertoires in COVID-19. Overall study: The samples span acute and convalescent COVID-19 from the United States, Italy and Spain. PBMCs, B-cell-depleted T cells, or T cells were the source of the cDNA or gDNA that made up the material.

The V and J ends lost 1 base and 1 base respectively, with 7 bases between them. Germline CDR1 SGHTA, CDR2 FQGNSA. This CDR3 comprises 14 residues. Some clones are missing from TCRdb's copy, which holds only in-frame ones; the method was immunoSEQ multiplex PCR. The data contain about 200,000 clones, 89% of them singletons. Recruits, aged roughly 18 to 89 years, lived in 24 US areas. The rearrangement uses TRBV7-2 and TRBJ2-5, with no clear D. The sequence was collected from a woman in her thirties or forties with acute COVID-19. The sample consisted of PBMCs or T cells enriched from blood (not recorded which). CDR3 protein: CASSLDAFQETQYF. CDR3 sequence (DNA): TGTGCCAGCAGCTTAGATGCGTTCCAAGAGACCCAGTACTTC.